Sequencing of this T cell receptor beta chain was carried out in a study of T cell responses to AZD1222 COVID-19 vaccine (dated by TCRdb to about 2021). Some background on the complete study: AZD1222 recipients given second doses at about 4 weeks or at about 12 weeks were pooled, since spike-specific TCR depth and breadth were not found to differ between the two schedules. A total of over 230 trial participants underwent TCR sequencing, of whom some 210 received two doses of AZD1222 and about 26 received two doses of the MenACWY control vaccine. Trial participants were enrolled by age into subgroups of 18-55, 56-69 and 70-plus years, and roughly 150, 30 and 60 TCR-sequenced participants, respectively, were included in these subgroups. Overall results and qualifications from the work: The 56-69-year group was small, and its depth increase did not reach significance, likely because of low power. Reportedly, close to half of the unique spike-specific TCRs recognized epitopes lying outside the regions that are mutated in the B.1.351 and B.1.1.7 variants. The vaccine-associated CD4 TCRs covered the entire spike protein, and the dominant responses fell in regions 160-218 and 743-854. Because no day 14 peak-response samples were available, the repertoires could be characterized only after the peak T cell response. After two AZD1222 doses, both the breadth and the depth of spike-specific TCRs were significantly higher than at day 0 and than in MenACWY recipients. Participants were mostly white British and included more females than males, and it was suggested by the authors that clonal diversity may have been underestimated. Only six or seven AZD1222 recipients were SARS-CoV-2 seropositive at baseline, limiting conclusions about previously exposed vaccinees.

In the paper's terms, the time point label means: baseline before first vaccination. The vaccinee samples were drawn from two UK trials, COV001 and COV002, one of which was a single-blind randomized controlled phase 2/3 trial testing AZD1222 (ChAdOx1 nCoV-19) in healthy adults. For TCRbeta chain sequencing, PBMC samples were collected from trial participants at day 0 and at day 28 after the second dose. Remarks on this clone: Its antigen has not been determined. Qualities for individual bases were not recorded, and no much larger clone is one base off.

The CDR3 regions of human TCRbeta chains were subjected to immunosequencing. The original pipeline was this. Repertoire TCRs were checked for matches against a reference library of SARS-CoV-2-specific TCRs that had been generated using the MIRA antigen-specificity platform. Breadth meant the fraction of unique TCRs that were SARS-CoV-2-associated, whereas depth meant the fraction of total T cells that were SARS-CoV-2-associated. Using the MIRA data, each spike-specific TCR was assigned both to the spike region to which the TCR was reactive and to a CD4 or CD8 class. Log10-transformed breadth and depth values were compared by one-way ANOVA with Sidak's multiple comparisons tests. In its TCRdb copy, this immuneACCESS table keeps in-frame sequences only and misses some clones. Where compared with another copy, unresolved V genes explain less than half of these, and the others have no known cause. That table furnishes V, J and clone size, whereas the DNA furnished D and trimming. The sample includes approximately 85,000 clones, with roughly nine tenths observed a single time. Approximately 7% of the sample comes from the top ten.

This material consisted of peripheral blood, taken on day 0 of AZD1222 vaccination. The clonotype comes from an adult in good health.

The DNA reads TGTGCCAGCAGCGCGACTAGCGCCAACCAAGAGACCCAGTACTTC. Its protein reads: CASSATSANQETQYF. This chain is built from TRBV5-4 and TRBJ2-5, with TRBD2 identical over 8 junction bases. V is pruned by 4 bases and J by 0 bases, leaving 5 bases of the junction without a gene match. The germline V gene (reference sequence) provides CDR1 SGHNT and CDR2 YYREEE. The CDR3 contains 15 residues, cysteine and phenylalanine counted. Only the CDR3 portion is preserved as DNA: 45 bases, with reading frame beginning at the first base.